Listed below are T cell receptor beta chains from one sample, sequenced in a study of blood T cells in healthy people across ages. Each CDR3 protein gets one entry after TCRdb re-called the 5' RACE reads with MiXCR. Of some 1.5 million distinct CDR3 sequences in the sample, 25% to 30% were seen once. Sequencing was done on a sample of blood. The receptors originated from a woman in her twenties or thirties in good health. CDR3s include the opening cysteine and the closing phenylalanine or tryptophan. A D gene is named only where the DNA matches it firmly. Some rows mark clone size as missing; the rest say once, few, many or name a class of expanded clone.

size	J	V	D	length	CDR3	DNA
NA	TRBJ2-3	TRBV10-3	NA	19	CAISERRVTGLLSTDTQYF	TGTGCCATCAGTGAGCGGAGAGTCACAGGGCTCCTAAGCACAGATACGCAGTATTTT
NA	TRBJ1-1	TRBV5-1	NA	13	CASSLQRYTEAFF	TGCGCCAGCAGCTTACAGCGATACACTGAAGCTTTCTTT
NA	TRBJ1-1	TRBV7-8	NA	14	CASSLERGMTEAFF	TGTGCCAGCAGCTTAGAGCGGGGGATGACTGAAGCTTTCTTT
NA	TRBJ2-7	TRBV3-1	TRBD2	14	CASSQVRTSNEQYF	TGTGCCAGCAGCCAAGTTCGGACTAGTAATGAGCAGTACTTC
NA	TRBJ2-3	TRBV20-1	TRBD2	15	CSASKASGRGDTQYF	TGCAGTGCTAGTAAGGCTAGCGGGCGGGGAGATACGCAGTATTTT
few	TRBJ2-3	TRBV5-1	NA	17	CASSWGGRQGSSGTQYF	TGCGCCAGCAGCTGGGGGGGCAGACAAGGCTCTAGCGGAACGCAGTATTTT
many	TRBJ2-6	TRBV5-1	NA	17	CASSRTGSNSGANVLTF	TGCGCCAGCAGCCGGACGGGGTCTAACTCTGGGGCCAACGTCCTGACTTTC
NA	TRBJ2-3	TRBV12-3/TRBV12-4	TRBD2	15	CASSLSPGGGDTQYF	TGTGCCAGCAGTTTGTCTCCCGGGGGGGGAGATACGCAGTATTTT
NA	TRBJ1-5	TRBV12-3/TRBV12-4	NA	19	CASSFSRNRVVGSNQPQHF	TGTGCCAGCAGTTTCTCCCGGAACAGGGTAGTTGGTAGCAATCAGCCCCAGCATTTT
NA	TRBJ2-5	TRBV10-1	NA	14	CASSEGGNGETQYF	TGCGCCAGCAGTGAAGGGGGGAATGGAGAGACCCAGTACTTC
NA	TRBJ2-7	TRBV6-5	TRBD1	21	CASSYGWWDRVFLSSYNEQYF	TGTGCCAGCAGTTACGGGTGGTGGGACAGGGTCTTTTTGAGCTCCTACAATGAGCAGTACTTC
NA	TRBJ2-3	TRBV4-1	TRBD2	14	CASSGGGAADTQYF	TGCGCCAGCAGTGGCGGGGGGGCCGCAGATACGCAGTATTTT
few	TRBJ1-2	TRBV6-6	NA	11	CASSGRSGYTF	TGTGCCAGCAGTGGCAGGTCAGGCTACACCTTC
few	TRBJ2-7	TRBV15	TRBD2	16	CATSSPIGLAAYEQYF	TGTGCCACCAGCAGTCCGATAGGTCTAGCGGCCTACGAGCAGTACTTC
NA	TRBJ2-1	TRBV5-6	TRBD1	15	CASSSAGTGVNEQFF	TGTGCCAGCAGTTCCGCCGGGACAGGGGTCAATGAGCAGTTCTTC
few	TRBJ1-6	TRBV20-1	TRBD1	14	CSASIEGAGSPLHF	TGCAGTGCTAGCATCGAGGGGGCTGGGTCACCCCTCCACTTT
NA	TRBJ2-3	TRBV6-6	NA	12	CASSRELYTQYF	TGTGCCAGCAGTCGTGAGTTATATACGCAGTATTTT
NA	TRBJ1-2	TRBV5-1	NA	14	CASRSGVGDYGYTF	TGCGCCAGCCGTTCAGGGGTAGGGGACTATGGCTACACCTTC
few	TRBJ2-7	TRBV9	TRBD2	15	CASSVLTSGPNEQYF	TGTGCCAGCAGCGTATTAACTAGCGGTCCCAATGAGCAGTACTTC
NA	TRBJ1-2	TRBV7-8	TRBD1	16	CASSRYRTGNNYGYTF	TGTGCCAGCAGCCGTTATAGGACAGGGAACAACTATGGCTACACCTTC
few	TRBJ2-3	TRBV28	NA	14	CASREPRGADTQYF	TGTGCCAGCAGGGAACCTCGTGGGGCAGATACGCAGTATTTT
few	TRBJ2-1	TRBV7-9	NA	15	CASSHGGPWYNEQFF	TGTGCCAGCAGCCACGGGGGGCCATGGTACAATGAGCAGTTCTTC
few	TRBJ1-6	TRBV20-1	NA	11	CSASDELTLHF	TGCAGTGCTAGTGACGAACTCACCCTCCACTTT
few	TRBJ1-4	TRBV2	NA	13	CASTAFMDEKLFF	TGTGCCAGCACAGCCTTTATGGACGAAAAACTGTTTTTT
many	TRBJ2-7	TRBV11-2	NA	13	CASSLVSGYEQYF	TGTGCCAGCAGTTTGGTCAGCGGCTACGAGCAGTACTTC
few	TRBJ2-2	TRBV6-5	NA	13	CASSALEGGELFF	TGTGCCAGCAGTGCCCTCGAGGGAGGGGAGCTGTTTTTT
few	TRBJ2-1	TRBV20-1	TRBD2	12	CSVPRGVGEQFF	TGCAGTGTGCCTCGGGGGGTTGGTGAGCAGTTCTTC
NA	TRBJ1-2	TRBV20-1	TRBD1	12	CSFSTGDYGYTF	TGCAGTTTTTCTACAGGGGACTATGGCTACACCTTC
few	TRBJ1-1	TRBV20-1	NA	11	CSARGDREAFF	TGCAGTGCTCGAGGGGACCGTGAAGCTTTCTTT
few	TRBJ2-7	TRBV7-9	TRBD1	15	CASSSMTGYSYEQYF	TGTGCCAGCAGCTCCATGACAGGGTACTCCTACGAGCAGTACTTC
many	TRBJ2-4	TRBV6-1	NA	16	CASLPSGSSAKNIQYF	TGTGCCAGCTTGCCGAGTGGTTCCTCTGCCAAAAACATTCAGTACTTC
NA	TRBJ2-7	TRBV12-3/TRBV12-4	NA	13	CANSLLEGGEQYF	TGTGCCAACAGTTTATTGGAGGGTGGCGAGCAGTACTTC
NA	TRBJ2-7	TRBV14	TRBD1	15	CASSRQTGALSSQYF	TGTGCCAGCAGCCGGCAGACAGGGGCCCTGAGTAGCCAGTACTTC
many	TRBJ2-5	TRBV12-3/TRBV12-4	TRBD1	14	CASSLGDRGETQYF	TGTGCCAGCAGTTTAGGGGACAGGGGTGAGACCCAGTACTTC
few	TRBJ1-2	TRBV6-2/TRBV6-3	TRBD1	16	CASSYNRGGPSWSYTF	TGTGCCAGCAGTTATAACAGGGGGGGACCGTCCTGGAGCTACACCTTC
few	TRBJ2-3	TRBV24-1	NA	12	CATSDLTITQYF	TGTGCCACCAGTGATTTGACAATCACGCAGTATTTT
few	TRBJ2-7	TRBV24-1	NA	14	CATSGSTGTYEQYF	TGTGCCACCAGTGGGAGCACAGGGACCTACGAGCAGTACTTC
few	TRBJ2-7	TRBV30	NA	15	CAWSPLSGGHNEQYF	TGTGCCTGGAGTCCCCTGTCCGGGGGACATAACGAGCAGTACTTC
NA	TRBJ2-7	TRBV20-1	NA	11	CSAPTLGEQYF	TGCAGTGCTCCCACGTTGGGGGAGCAGTACTTC